This passage covers 9 T cell receptor beta chains from one sample sequenced in a study of shared clonotypes between healthy human individuals. Sequencing was performed with immunoSEQ multiplex PCR; in TCRdb, only in-frame clones are kept and a portion is missing. The table lists about 2.3 million clones, 92% of them singletons. Sequencing used naive CD4+ T cells from PBMCs. The subset here: CD45RA+ positively selected. These receptors were taken from a man aged 18 to 30 in good health. Some clones in this sample may be carry-over from other donors' samples.

This clone was seen only once. This rearrangement joins TRBV6-5 to TRBJ2-7, with 12 bases identical to TRBD2. The junction had 7 bases not matched to a gene; V was cut back by 5 bases and J by 5 bases. Germline lookup yields CDR1 MNHEY and CDR2 SVGAGI. This CDR3 has 15 amino acids. CDR3: CASSTLAGGINEQYF. The CDR3, as DNA: TGTGCCAGCAGTACCCTAGCGGGAGGGATCAACGAGCAGTACTTC.

This clone was observed a single time. J is TRBJ2-1 and V is TRBV30, with 9 bases that match TRBD2. This CDR3 has 15 residues. V lost 0 bases, J lost 9 bases, and 9 bases stayed unmatched. Germline assignment: CDR1 GTSNPN and CDR2 SVGIG (reference sequence). CDR3: CAWSVSVAGAGEQFF. CDR3 sequence (DNA): TGTGCCTGGAGTGTATCGGTAGCGGGAGCTGGTGAGCAGTTCTTC.

This chain joins TRBV5-1 and TRBJ2-3; 7 bases map to TRBD2. The germline V gene encodes CDR1 SGHRS and CDR2 YFSETQ. This CDR3 comprises 17 residues. V lost 2 bases to trimming and J lost 1 base; unmatched junction nucleotides: 10. CDR3 amino acids: CASSFTPSGIGTDTQYF. CDR3 DNA: TGCGCCAGCAGCTTTACCCCTAGCGGAATAGGCACAGATACGCAGTATTTT.

The rearrangement joins TRBV7-3 to TRBJ2-7; D call uncertain. The CDR3 is made up of 14 amino acids. V was cut by 0 bases and J by 0 bases, with 6 bases left in between. Germline V lookup: CDR1 SGHTA, CDR2 FQGTGA. CDR3 sequence (DNA): TGTGCCAGCAGCTTAACGAAAGGCTCCTACGAGCAGTACTTC. Its translation: CASSLTKGSYEQYF.

The chain recombines TRBV25-1 with TRBJ1-1; D gene uncertain. This CDR3 spans 14 amino acids. Germline V gene lookup returns CDR1 MGHDK and CDR2 SYGVNS. The ends were cut back, 3 bases at V and 11 bases at J, with 19 bases in the middle. The CDR3: CASSDLPRGGRAFF. CDR3 nucleotide sequence: TGTGCCAGCAGTGACCTACCCCGGGGAGGGAGGGCTTTCTTT.

This chain joins TRBV5-5 and TRBJ1-2; 8 bases match TRBD1. The CDR3 contains 14 residues. After removal of 4 bases from V and 4 bases from J, the junction contained 6 bases not matched to a gene. Germline assignment: CDR1 SGHKS and CDR2 YYEKEE (reference sequence). The CDR3 bases are TGTGCCAGCAGCACCGGGACAGGCTTCTATGGCTACACCTTC. Its protein is CASSTGTGFYGYTF.

V gene TRBV5-4 combines with J gene TRBJ2-1; 7 bases are shared with TRBD1. The germline CDR1 and CDR2 sequences are SGHNT and YYREEE (reference sequence). V gave up 0 bases and J gave up 8 bases; unmatched junction bases: 5. This CDR3 has 14 residues. The CDR3 region has the DNA TGTGCCAGCAGCTTGGGACAGGGTTGGGATGAGCAGTTCTTC. It specifies CASSLGQGWDEQFF.

V usage is TRBV6-4 and J usage is TRBJ2-2; 7 bases agree with TRBD1. Germline V CDR1 and CDR2: MRHNA, SNTAGT. This CDR3 comprises 15 residues. J was trimmed by 1 base and V by 5 bases; bases with no gene match: 4. In DNA form, the CDR3 reads TGTGCCAGCAGTACAGGGGTCGGGAACACCGGGGAGCTGTTTTTT. Amino acid sequence: CASSTGVGNTGELFF.

The count of this clone is one. This rearrangement joins TRBV7-9 to TRBJ2-3; no definite D call. V was shortened by 5 bases and J by 0 bases, with 12 bases between the two germline ends. Germline CDR1 SEHNR, CDR2 FQNEAQ (reference sequence). The CDR3 is 15 amino acids. The CDR3 DNA is TGTGCCAGCAGCCCCCCGCCCCGTAGCACAGATACGCAGTATTTT. This gives the protein CASSPPPRSTDTQYF.